This TCR beta chain originates from a study of cytomegalovirus exposure and HLA in healthy donors. Study information: Around 80 million unique TCRs from HLA-typed donors were held in an early data release. The study placed roughly four fifths of its approximately 380 genotyped donors in the Caucasian-associated ancestry cluster.

In the case of this clone: Its antigen is currently unknown.

Germline CDR1 SGHRS, CDR2 YFSETQ. This CDR3 contains 13 residues. V was trimmed by 7 bases and J by 2 bases, leaving 12 bases between them. Primers for the PCR totalled 60 Vbeta and 13 Jbeta. Clones were sequenced by immunoSEQ multiplex PCR, and TCRdb holds only the in-frame ones, with some missing. The sample consists of over 200,000 clones, around 80% of them appearing once. Study conclusions and caveats: Across donors, presence/absence analyses took sequencing depth to be roughly uniform. Earlier analysis looked at TCR beta V segments, and most were productive about 87% or about 30% of the time.

This chain links TRBV5-1 with TRBJ2-5, with TRBD2 as a possible D gene (6 bases). The clonotype comes from a middle-aged woman in good health and CMV-seronegative. The sequenced sample consisted of PBMCs. CDR3 sequence: CASDTGAQETQYF. The CDR3 DNA sequence: TGCGCCAGCGATACGGGAGCACAAGAGACCCAGTACTTC.